This TCR beta chain is drawn from a study of metastatic and nonmetastatic thyroid tumors. Study background: Across blood and tumor or nodule tissue, repertoires from malignant and benign thyroid patients were compared with one another.

By its share, this clone is medium-sized. Thyroid surgery was performed in patients who had received no treatment beforehand. Trimming shortened V by 1 base and J by 5 bases, and 15 bases separated the two germline ends. The CDR3 runs 15 residues. Germline V CDR1 and CDR2: LGHNT, FRNRAP. TCRdb re-clonotyped the PCR reads through MiXCR. The data show 25,000 to 40,000 clones, around 7% seen once. This clonotype was obtained from a female donor with papillary thyroid cancer or a benign thyroid nodule (not recorded which). Some clones in this sample may be carry-over from other donors' samples. V usage is TRBV12-5 and J usage is TRBJ2-7, with a tentative D call TRBD2 (6 bases). Input material: blood. The CDR3, as DNA: TGTGCTAGTGGTTTGGGCCGGGACTTTTACCACGAGCAGTACTTC. It encodes CASGLGRDFYHEQYF. The entire variable domain, with the rest obtained from reference TRBV12-5 and TRBJ2-7, is as follows: DARVTQTPRHKVTEMGQEVTMRCQPILGHNTVFWYRQTMMQGLELLAYFRNRAPLDDSGMPKDRFSAEMPDATLATLKIQPSEPRDSAVYFCASGLGRDFYHEQYFGPGTRLTVT.